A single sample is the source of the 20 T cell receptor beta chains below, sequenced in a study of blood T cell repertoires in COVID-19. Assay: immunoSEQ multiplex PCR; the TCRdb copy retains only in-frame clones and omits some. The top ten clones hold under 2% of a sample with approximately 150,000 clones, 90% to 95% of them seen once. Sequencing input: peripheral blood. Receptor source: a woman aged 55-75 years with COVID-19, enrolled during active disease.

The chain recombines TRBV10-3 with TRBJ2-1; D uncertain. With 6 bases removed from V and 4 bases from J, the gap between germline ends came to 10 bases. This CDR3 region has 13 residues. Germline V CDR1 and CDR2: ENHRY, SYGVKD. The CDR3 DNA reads TGTGCCATCAGCGGTACAGAATACAATGAGCAGTTCTTC. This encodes CAISGTEYNEQFF.

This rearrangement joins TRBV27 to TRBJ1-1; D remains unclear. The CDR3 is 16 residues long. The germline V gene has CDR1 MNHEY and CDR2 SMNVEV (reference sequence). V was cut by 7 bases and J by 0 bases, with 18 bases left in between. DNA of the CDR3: TGTGCCAGCAAATCTTTACGGGGTACATTGAACACTGAAGCTTTCTTT. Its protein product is CASKSLRGTLNTEAFF.

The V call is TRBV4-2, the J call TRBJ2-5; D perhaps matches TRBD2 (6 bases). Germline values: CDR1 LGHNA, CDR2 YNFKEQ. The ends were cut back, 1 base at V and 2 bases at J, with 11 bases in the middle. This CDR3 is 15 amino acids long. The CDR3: CASSQVRGSQETQYF. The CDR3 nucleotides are TGTGCCAGCAGCCAAGTACGGGGGTCGCAAGAGACCCAGTACTTC.

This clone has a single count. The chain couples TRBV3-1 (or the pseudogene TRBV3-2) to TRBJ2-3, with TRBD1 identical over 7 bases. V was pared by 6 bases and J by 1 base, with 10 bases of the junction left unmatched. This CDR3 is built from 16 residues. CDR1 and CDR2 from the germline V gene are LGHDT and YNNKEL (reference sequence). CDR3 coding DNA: TGTGCCAGCAGTCGAAGGACAGGTTCGGGCACAGATACGCAGTATTTT. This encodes CASSRRTGSGTDTQYF.

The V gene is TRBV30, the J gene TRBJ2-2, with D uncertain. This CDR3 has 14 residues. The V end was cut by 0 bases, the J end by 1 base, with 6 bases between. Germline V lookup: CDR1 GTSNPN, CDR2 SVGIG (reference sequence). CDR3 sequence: CAWSVLVNTGELFF. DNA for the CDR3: TGTGCCTGGAGTGTACTTGTGAACACCGGGGAGCTGTTTTTT.

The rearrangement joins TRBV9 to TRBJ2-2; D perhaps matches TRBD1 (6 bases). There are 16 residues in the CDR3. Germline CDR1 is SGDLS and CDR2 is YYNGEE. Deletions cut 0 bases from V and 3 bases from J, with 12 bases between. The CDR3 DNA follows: TGTGCCAGCAGCGTAGGAGGGGGACCTCACACCGGGGAGCTGTTTTTT. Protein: CASSVGGGPHTGELFF.

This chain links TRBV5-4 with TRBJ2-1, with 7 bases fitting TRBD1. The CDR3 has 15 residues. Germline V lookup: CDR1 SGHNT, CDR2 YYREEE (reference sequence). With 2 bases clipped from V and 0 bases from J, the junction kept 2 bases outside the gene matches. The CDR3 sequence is CASSLGTASYNEQFF. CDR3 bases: TGTGCCAGCAGCTTAGGGACAGCCTCCTACAATGAGCAGTTCTTC.

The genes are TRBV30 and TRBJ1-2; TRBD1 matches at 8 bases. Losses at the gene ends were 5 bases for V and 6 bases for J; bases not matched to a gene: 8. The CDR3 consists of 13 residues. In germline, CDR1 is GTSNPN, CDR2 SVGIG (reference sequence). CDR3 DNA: TGTGCCTGGTGGACAGGGACTGGTGATGGCTACACCTTC. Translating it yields CAWWTGTGDGYTF.

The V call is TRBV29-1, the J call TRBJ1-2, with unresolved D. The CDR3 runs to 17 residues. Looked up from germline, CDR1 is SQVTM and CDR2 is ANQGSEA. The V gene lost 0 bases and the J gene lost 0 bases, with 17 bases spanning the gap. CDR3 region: CSVEDLTKIPANYGYTF. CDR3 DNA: TGCAGCGTTGAAGATCTGACAAAAATACCGGCTAACTATGGCTACACCTTC.

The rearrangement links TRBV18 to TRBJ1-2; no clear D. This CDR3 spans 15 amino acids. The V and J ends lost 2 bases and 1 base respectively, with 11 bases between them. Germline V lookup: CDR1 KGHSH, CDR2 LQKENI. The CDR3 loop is CASSPAFSVNYGYTF. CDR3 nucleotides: TGTGCCAGCTCACCAGCTTTTTCGGTTAACTATGGCTACACCTTC.

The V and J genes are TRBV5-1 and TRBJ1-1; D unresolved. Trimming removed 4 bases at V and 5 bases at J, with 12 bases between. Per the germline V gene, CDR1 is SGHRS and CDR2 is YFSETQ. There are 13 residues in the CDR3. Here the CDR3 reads CASSEPGRTEAFF. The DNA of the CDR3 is TGCGCCAGCAGCGAACCGGGAAGGACTGAAGCTTTCTTT.

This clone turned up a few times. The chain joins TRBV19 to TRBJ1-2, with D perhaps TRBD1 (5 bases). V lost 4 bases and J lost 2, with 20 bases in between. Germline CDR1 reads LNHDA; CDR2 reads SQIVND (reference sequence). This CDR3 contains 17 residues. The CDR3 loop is CASSTPRQLGSNYGYTF. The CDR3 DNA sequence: TGTGCCAGTAGTACCCCCCGACAGCTGGGCTCGAACTATGGCTACACCTTC.

CDR3 sequence (DNA): TGTGCCAGTAGTGAAACAGGGGGGAATCAGCCCCAGCATTTT. As protein: CASSETGGNQPQHF. The J gene is TRBJ1-5, the V gene TRBV19, with TRBD1 matching 8 bases. The CDR3 sequence is 14 residues long. V gave up 5 bases and J gave up 4 bases; unmatched junction bases: 4. Germline CDR1 and CDR2: LNHDA and SQIVND (reference sequence). Full variable domain (rest looked up from reference TRBV19 and TRBJ1-5): DGGITQSPKYLFRKEGQNVTLSCEQNLNHDAMYWYRQDPGQGLRLIYYSQIVNDFQKGDIAEGYSVSREKKESFPLTVTSAQKNPTAFYLCASSETGGNQPQHFGDGTRLSIL.

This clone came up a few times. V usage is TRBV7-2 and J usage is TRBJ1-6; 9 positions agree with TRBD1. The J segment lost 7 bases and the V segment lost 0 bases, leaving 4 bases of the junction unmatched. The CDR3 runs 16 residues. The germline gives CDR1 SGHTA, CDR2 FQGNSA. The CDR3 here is CASSLARTGVNSPLHF. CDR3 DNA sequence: TGTGCCAGCAGCTTAGCGAGGACAGGGGTGAATTCACCCCTCCACTTT.

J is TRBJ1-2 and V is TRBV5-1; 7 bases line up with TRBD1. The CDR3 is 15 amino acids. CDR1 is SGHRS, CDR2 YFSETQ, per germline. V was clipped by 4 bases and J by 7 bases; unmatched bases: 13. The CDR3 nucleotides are TGCGCCAGCAGCAGAAGTTGGGACAGATCGCCTGGCTACACCTTC. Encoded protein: CASSRSWDRSPGYTF. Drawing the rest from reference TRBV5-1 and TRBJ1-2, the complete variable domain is KAGVTQTPRYLIKTRGQQVTLSCSPISGHRSVSWYQQTPGQGLQFLFEYFSETQRNKGNFPGRFSGRQFSNSRSEMNVSTLELGDSALYLCASSRSWDRSPGYTFGSGTRLTVV.

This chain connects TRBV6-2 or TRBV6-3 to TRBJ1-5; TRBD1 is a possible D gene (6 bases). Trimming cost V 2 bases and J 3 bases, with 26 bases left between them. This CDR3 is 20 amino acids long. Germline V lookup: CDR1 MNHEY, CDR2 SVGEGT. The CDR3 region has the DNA TGTGCCAGCAGTTACAATCTCCAGCCGGGGGCGGGGGGTAACAATCAGCCCCAGCATTTT. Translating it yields CASSYNLQPGAGGNNQPQHF.

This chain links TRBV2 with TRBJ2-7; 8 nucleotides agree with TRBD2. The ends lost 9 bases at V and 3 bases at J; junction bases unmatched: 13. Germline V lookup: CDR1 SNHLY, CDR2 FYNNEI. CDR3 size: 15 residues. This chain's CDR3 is CARKQLAEQNYEQYF. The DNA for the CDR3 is TGTGCCAGGAAACAACTAGCGGAACAGAACTACGAGCAGTACTTC.

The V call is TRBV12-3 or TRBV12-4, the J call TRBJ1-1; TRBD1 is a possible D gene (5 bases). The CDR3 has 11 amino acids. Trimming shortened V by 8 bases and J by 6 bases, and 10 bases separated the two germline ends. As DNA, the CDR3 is TGTGCCAGCGGGGGGGGTGCTGAAGCTTTCTTT. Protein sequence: CASGGGAEAFF.

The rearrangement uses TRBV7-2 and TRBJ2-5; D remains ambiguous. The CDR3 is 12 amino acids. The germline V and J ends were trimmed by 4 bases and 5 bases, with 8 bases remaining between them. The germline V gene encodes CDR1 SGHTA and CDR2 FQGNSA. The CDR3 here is CASSSVSETQYF. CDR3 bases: TGTGCCAGCAGCTCTGTATCTGAGACCCAGTACTTC.

The CDR3 DNA reads as TGTGCCAGCAGTTACTTGGCCTCCTACGAGCAGTACTTC. Translated, it gives CASSYLASYEQYF. The chain joins TRBV6-2 or TRBV6-3 to TRBJ2-7; D call uncertain. The V end was cut by 1 base, the J end by 0 bases, with 4 bases between. This CDR3 has 13 residues. CDR1 and CDR2 (germline): MNHEY, SVGEGT.